This record covers a single T cell receptor beta chain. The sample belongs to a study of cytotoxic CD8 clonotypes in ibrutinib-treated CLL. Only in-frame clones appear in the TCRdb table, and some are missing; sequencing was by immunoSEQ multiplex PCR. Of about 300,000 clones in the sample, roughly two thirds were seen once. The CDR3 is made up of 16 amino acids. V lost 5 bases to trimming and J lost 6 bases; unmatched junction nucleotides: 9. Germline lookup yields CDR1 SGHAT and CDR2 FQNNGV. This material consisted of PBMCs, taken after 36 months of ibrutinib treatment. The gene calls are TRBV11-2 and TRBJ2-2, with TRBD2 matching 10 bases. The sequence was collected from a human donor with chronic lymphocytic leukemia. The CDR3 reads CASSIRAGGLAGELFF. The CDR3 nucleotides read TGTGCCAGCAGCATCCGAGCGGGGGGGCTCGCCGGGGAGCTGTTTTTT.